A single sample is the source of the 27 T cell receptor beta chains below, sequenced in a study of cytomegalovirus exposure and HLA in healthy donors. The primer mix had 60 Vbeta and 13 Jbeta primers. Only in-frame clones appear in the TCRdb table, and some are missing; sequencing was by immunoSEQ multiplex PCR. The sample includes roughly 100,000 clones, about 69% of them seen just once. Material: PBMCs. The origin of the receptors is a man aged 40-49 years in good health and CMV-seronegative.

The V gene is TRBV11-2, the J gene TRBJ2-5; TRBD1 aligns across 7 bases. TRBJ2-7 explains the end of the DNA better; the J call may be wrong. CDR1 and CDR2 (germline): SGHAT, FQNNGV. This CDR3 contains 16 residues. The CDR3, as DNA: TGTGCCAGCAGCTTAGGTGAGGCGGACAGGCTCTACGAGCAGTACTTC. The encoded protein is CASSLGEADRLYEQYF.

The table lists this clone with a count of one. V and J are TRBV15 and TRBJ2-1; no definite D call. This CDR3 contains 13 residues. Trimming left V 1 base short and J 3 bases short, with 4 bases between. In germline, CDR1 is LNHNV, CDR2 YYDKDF (reference sequence). The CDR3 here is CATSRVSYNEQFF. DNA of the CDR3: TGTGCCACCAGCAGAGTTAGCTACAATGAGCAGTTCTTC.

The chain couples TRBV19 to TRBJ2-1, with TRBD2 as a possible D gene (5 bases). The CDR3 runs 15 residues. V was shortened by 5 bases and J by 0 bases, with 11 bases between the two germline ends. Germline V gene sequence: CDR1 LNHDA, CDR2 SQIVND (reference sequence). The CDR3 protein is CASSLTGSSYNEQFF. The CDR3 DNA follows: TGTGCCAGTAGTTTAACTGGGAGCTCCTACAATGAGCAGTTCTTC.

The chain combines TRBV27 with TRBJ2-7; tentatively, D is TRBD1 (5 bases). V was pared by 4 bases and J by 3 bases, with 10 bases between. The germline V gene encodes CDR1 MNHEY and CDR2 SMNVEV (reference sequence). The CDR3 spans 13 residues. The DNA of the CDR3 is TGTGCCAGCAGTTCGTACGACAGCTACGAGCAGTACTTC. As protein: CASSSYDSYEQYF.

The chain recombines TRBV7-2 with TRBJ1-3, with D maybe TRBD1 (6 bases). Germline loops: CDR1 SGHTA, CDR2 FQGNSA. The CDR3 runs to 16 residues. V shed 5 bases and J shed 5 bases, with 19 bases lying between them. For the CDR3, the DNA is TGTGCCAGCAGCCCAGCCCCCCCACAGGGACGAAACACCATATATTTT. Translated: CASSPAPPQGRNTIYF.

This chain links TRBV19 with TRBJ1-2, with 9 bases matching TRBD1. The CDR3 is made up of 17 amino acids. CDR1 is LNHDA, CDR2 SQIVND, per germline (reference sequence). Trimming at V came to 5 bases and at J to 8 bases, leaving 18 bases not matched to a gene. The CDR3, as DNA: TGTGCCAGTAGTGCCTCCGGGACAGGGAGTCAGATCGGCGGCTACACCTTC. Residues: CASSASGTGSQIGGYTF.

The V and J genes are TRBV4-2 and TRBJ2-2; 9 nucleotides line up with TRBD1. Germline CDR1 and CDR2: LGHNA and YNFKEQ. The CDR3 extends over 17 amino acids. The junction had 5 bases not matched to a gene; V was cut back by 0 bases and J by 3 bases. CDR3 residues: CASSQDNGQGYTGELFF. CDR3 DNA sequence: TGTGCCAGCAGCCAAGATAACGGACAGGGGTACACCGGGGAGCTGTTTTTT.

This chain uses TRBV11-2 with TRBJ2-7; the D gene is possibly TRBD1 (5 bases). The CDR3 has 14 amino acids. Germline CDR1 SGHAT, CDR2 FQNNGV. V was shortened by 5 bases and J by 1 base, with 12 bases between the two germline ends. Here the CDR3 reads CASSPRQLSYEQYF. CDR3 nucleotide sequence: TGTGCCAGCAGCCCGCGACAGCTTTCCTACGAGCAGTACTTC.

The chain couples TRBV5-6 to TRBJ2-7, with TRBD2 as a possible D gene (7 bases). Trimming left V 4 bases short and J 7 bases short, with 21 bases between. This CDR3 has 15 amino acids. The germline CDR1 and CDR2 sequences are SGHDT and YYEEEE. For the CDR3, the DNA is TGTGCCAGCAGCCCGGGGGGCTCCCTAGGAAGGGAGCAGTACTTC. Its translation is CASSPGGSLGREQYF.

The chain links TRBV6-4 to TRBJ1-5; D is unclear. Germline V lookup: CDR1 MRHNA, CDR2 SNTAGT. Trimming took off 6 bases at V and 0 bases at J, with 9 bases between the two ends. The CDR3 is made up of 14 amino acids. The CDR3 bases are TGTGCCAGCAGCCCCGAACATAGCAATCAGCCCCAGCATTTT. Translated, it gives CASSPEHSNQPQHF.

The V gene is TRBV6-5, the J gene TRBJ2-7, with 7 bases matching TRBD1. This CDR3 has 15 residues. Germline V gene lookup returns CDR1 MNHEY and CDR2 SVGAGI. V shed 5 bases and J 3 bases; nucleotides not matched to a gene: 10. CDR3 region: CASSPRQGSYYEQYF. DNA of the CDR3: TGTGCCAGCAGTCCCCGACAGGGCTCTTACTACGAGCAGTACTTC.

The chain carries TRBV12-5 and TRBJ2-1, with a tentative D call TRBD1 (5 bases). V was pared by 5 bases and J by 4 bases, with 12 bases between. Germline CDR1 is LGHNT and CDR2 is FRNRAP. The CDR3 totals 14 residues. The CDR3 region is CASGPQPGYNEQFF. The CDR3 nucleotides are TGTGCTAGTGGTCCCCAACCAGGGTACAATGAGCAGTTCTTC.

The V and J genes are TRBV7-9 and TRBJ2-7; 9 bases agree with TRBD1. Unmatched junction bases numbered 7, after V lost 5 bases and J lost 5 bases. The CDR3 is 14 amino acids. Germline V gene sequence: CDR1 SEHNR, CDR2 FQNEAQ (reference sequence). The CDR3 sequence is CASSPPGQGHEQYF. The CDR3 bases are TGTGCCAGCAGCCCACCGGGACAGGGACACGAGCAGTACTTC.

This clone was seen a few times. This chain connects TRBV14 to TRBJ2-7; 8 bases match TRBD2. The CDR3 spans 14 residues. Trimming at V came to 1 base and at J to 6 bases, leaving 5 bases not matched to a gene. From germline, CDR1 is SGHDN and CDR2 FVKESK. The CDR3 spells CASSQAGGRAEQYF. DNA for the CDR3: TGTGCCAGCAGCCAAGCGGGGGGGCGAGCCGAGCAGTACTTC.

The V call is TRBV28, the J call TRBJ1-2; D uncertain. The germline CDR1 and CDR2 sequences are MDHEN and SYDVKM. Trimming stripped 4 bases from V and 0 bases from J, with 9 bases between. This CDR3 region has 14 residues. Here the CDR3 DNA reads TGTGCCAGCAGTTCCCCCAGTACTAACTATGGCTACACCTTC. This translates into CASSSPSTNYGYTF.

The V gene is TRBV2, the J gene TRBJ2-3, with 10 bases lining up with TRBD2. This CDR3 comprises 16 residues. CDR1 and CDR2 (germline): SNHLY, FYNNEI. The V segment lost 2 bases and the J segment 3 bases; nucleotides outside the gene matches: 5. Here the CDR3 DNA reads TGTGCCAGCAGTGAACTGGCTAGCGGGGGTACAGATACGCAGTATTTT. Its translation is CASSELASGGTDTQYF.

In this sample, this clone turned up a few times. An end of the junction does not agree with germline; a read error may underlie this. The rearrangement links TRBV27 to TRBJ2-1; 7 nucleotides line up with TRBD2. Germline CDR1 MNHEY, CDR2 SMNVEV (reference sequence). This CDR3 contains 13 residues. The CDR3 spells CASSLMVSGGWVF. DNA of the CDR3: TGTGCCAGCAGTTTAATGGTGTCGGGGGGATGGGTCTTC.

The V call is TRBV5-4, the J call TRBJ2-5, with 11 bases matching TRBD2. Germline loops: CDR1 SGHNT, CDR2 YYREEE (reference sequence). The CDR3 runs to 16 residues. V shed 4 bases, J shed 3 bases, and the junction held 8 bases outside the gene matches. The CDR3 loop reads CASSLASGGIKETQYF. CDR3 nucleotide sequence: TGTGCCAGCAGCCTCGCTAGCGGGGGGATTAAAGAGACCCAGTACTTC.

The chain has TRBV5-1 and TRBJ2-7; D is ambiguous. The germline V gene encodes CDR1 SGHRS and CDR2 YFSETQ. V was trimmed by 0 bases and J by 5 bases, leaving 12 bases between them. The CDR3 runs to 14 residues. CDR3 in amino acids: CASSLEKLGDEQYF. Written as DNA, the CDR3 is TGCGCCAGCAGCTTGGAGAAGTTGGGCGACGAGCAGTACTTC.

This chain links TRBV30 with TRBJ2-5; no reliable D call. V was trimmed by 0 bases and J by 5 bases, leaving 10 bases between them. Germline assignment: CDR1 GTSNPN and CDR2 SVGIG (reference sequence). This CDR3 spans 13 amino acids. The CDR3 loop reads CAWSVRSRETQYF. CDR3 coding DNA: TGTGCCTGGAGTGTAAGAAGCAGGGAGACCCAGTACTTC.

CDR3 sequence reads: CASSLGTGPNQPQHF. The CDR3 nucleotides are TGCGCCAGCAGCCTCGGGACAGGTCCCAATCAGCCCCAGCATTTT. This sequence joins TRBV4-1 and TRBJ1-5, with TRBD1 matching 8 bases. Germline V gives CDR1 MGHRA, CDR2 YSYEKL. The V gene end was trimmed by 4 bases and the J gene end by 3 bases; junction bases not matched to a gene: 5. The CDR3 is made up of 15 amino acids.

The chain has TRBV4-1 and TRBJ2-7, with D possibly being TRBD2 (5 bases). CDR1 is MGHRA, CDR2 YSYEKL, per germline. V was trimmed by 4 bases and J by 3 bases, leaving 16 bases between them. The CDR3 is made up of 15 amino acids. This CDR3 reads CASSPSGILYYEQYF. The DNA for the CDR3 is TGCGCCAGCAGCCCCTCCGGGATACTCTACTACGAGCAGTACTTC.

This chain joins TRBV11-3 and TRBJ1-2; 8 positions agree with TRBD1. The germline CDR1 and CDR2 sequences are SGHNT and YENEEA. The CDR3 spans 13 residues. V gave up 3 bases and J gave up 8 bases; unmatched junction bases: 5. CDR3 sequence reads: CASSFRQGYGYTF. For the CDR3, the DNA is TGTGCCAGCAGCTTTCGACAGGGGTACGGCTACACCTTC.

The J gene is TRBJ2-1, the V gene TRBV9; 15 bases are shared with TRBD2. Per germline, CDR1 SGDLS and CDR2 YYNGEE. Losses at the gene ends were 5 bases for V and 4 bases for J; bases not matched to a gene: 4. CDR3 length: 16 residues. In DNA form, the CDR3 reads TGTGCCAGCAGTCGGACTAGCGGGGGGGCATACAATGAGCAGTTCTTC. This sequence encodes CASSRTSGGAYNEQFF.

This chain connects TRBV6-5 to TRBJ2-5; perhaps TRBD2 as D (6 bases). The V gene lost 2 bases and the J gene lost 5 bases, with 9 bases spanning the gap. CDR3 length: 13 residues. Germline lookup yields CDR1 MNHEY and CDR2 SVGAGI. The DNA for the CDR3 is TGTGCCAGCAGTTACGGGGGGAGGGAGACCCAGTACTTC. Its protein product is CASSYGGRETQYF.

This clone was seen a few times. This sequence joins TRBV6-5 and TRBJ2-3, with D perhaps TRBD1 (6 bases). The CDR3 sequence is 12 residues long. Germline assignment: CDR1 MNHEY and CDR2 SVGAGI. Trimming pared 10 bases from V and 2 bases from J, leaving 10 bases between. CDR3 bases: TGTGCCATCCGACAGGACACAGATACGCAGTATTTT. This codes for CAIRQDTDTQYF.

The DNA for the CDR3 is TGTGCCAGCAGCTTGGTGGGCGAAAACGAGCAGTACTTC. As protein: CASSLVGENEQYF. The J gene is TRBJ2-7, the V gene TRBV5-4; D is unresolved. Germline V CDR1 and CDR2: SGHNT, YYREEE (reference sequence). This CDR3 spans 13 amino acids. V was pared by 0 bases and J by 5 bases, with 9 bases between.